This T cell receptor (beta chain) emerged from a study of beta chain features in type 1 diabetes (dated by TCRdb to 2016 to 2019). Turning to the overall study: Mean age, gender distribution, total cell number and subset yield did not differ between patients and healthy donors. A total of just under 110,000,000 sorted cells were examined across all samples, and RNA yield correlated strongly with the number of cells per subset. In the study, recently diagnosed type 1 diabetes patients and matched healthy donors were compared on the TCRB repertoires of their sorted circulating CD4+ T cell subsets. Regulatory and stem cell-like memory subsets were obtained from only 8 patients and roughly 8 healthy donors, while naive and central memory subsets were obtained from all 30 or so donors.

Each donor gave one peripheral blood draw, approximately 110 mL on average, collected into heparinised tubes. Using a panel that included CD45RO, CCR7, CD25, CD127, CD95 and CD27, naive, central memory, regulatory and stem cell-like memory CD4+ T cells were sorted on a BD FACSAria II. Every sorted population had a purity above 98%. Right away, PBMCs were isolated by Lymphoprep density gradient centrifugation and were stained directly, with no culture step. To minimize batch effects, samples were stained and sorted in pairs, one healthy donor with one patient per experiment. The full study reports these points: Type 1 diabetes patients showed a moderate but significant shortening of TCRB CDR3 length in all four CD4+ subsets. Because cDNA was sequenced instead of genomic DNA, activated cells with high expression could be over-represented, although the groups did not differ in activation or CD3 levels. At VDJ recombination sites, type 1 diabetes patients had fewer insertions and more deleted nucleotides, which implies abnormalities in thymic rearrangement. PCR may preferentially amplify shorter templates, but because patient and control samples were amplified and corrected together, any resulting skew would affect both groups equally. HLA sub-analyses involved small numbers of individuals, so any influence of HLA type on TCRB rearrangement remained unresolved. Naive, central memory and regulatory TCRB repertoires appeared more similar among patients than among healthy donors.

In this sample, this clone turned up a few times. The specificity of this receptor is unknown. Base-call qualities are not available, and no considerably larger clone is one nucleotide away. Based on the germline V gene, the CDR1 and CDR2 sequences are SGHDT and YYEEEE. The CDR3 covers 12 residues, taking in both the cysteine and the phenylalanine. Only CDR3 DNA remains: 36 bases, in frame from the first base. V is reduced by 3 bases and J by 4 bases, leaving a spacing of 7 bases between them. The entire isolated RNA was reverse transcribed using the High Capacity cDNA Reverse Transcription Kit, and thus expressed TCRB transcripts were sequenced. Deep immunoSEQ sequencing was applied to naive, central memory and regulatory T cell samples, giving an average of about 3.6 million total reads per sample. Sorted cells were lysed in RLT buffer and RNA was extracted with DNase-treated RNeasy Micro or Mini kits, depending on cell number. Each cell subset was processed on its own to prevent cross-contamination, while patient and healthy donor samples were processed together. The immunoSEQ multiplex PCR was used to amplify TCRB sequences from cDNA, yielding 87-bp fragments that span the CDR3 region. Sequencing of the amplicons was performed on the Illumina HiSeq platform. Per the original workflow: PCR bias was computationally corrected using synthetic template baselines, reads within Hamming distance 2 were collapsed, and singletons that could not be merged were discarded. Reads were aligned to IMGT to assign V, D and J genes, CDR3 length, and insertions or deletions at six rearrangement sites. Within each subset, clonotype counts were normalized to sorted cell number, and only after that were true diversity and Gini coefficients computed with the tcR R package. The overlap coefficient, calculated on TCRB nucleotide sequences, was used to measure repertoire sharing. Out-of-frame TCRB sequences from naive cells were analyzed as a proxy for the pre-selection repertoire. What TCRdb holds here is the immuneACCESS table cut down to in-frame rearrangements. Part of the clones is not present; checked against another copy, under half of the missing clones reflect an unresolved V gene, and the others are unexplained. The DNA was the basis for D and trimming; V, J and clone size are from that table. Present in this sample are about 640,000 clones, under 15% of which were seen just once. 0.095% to 0.15% of the sample is in the top ten clones.

The TCR originated in a man aged 25-40 years with type 1 diabetes. Sequencing used naive CD4+ T cells from blood. The sample's cell subset or site label, in plain terms: true naive CD4+ T cells. The sequence is built from TRBV5-6 and TRBJ1-2; no D gene is confidently identified. The CDR3 region: CASSSSGYGYTF. The sequenced DNA: TGTGCCAGCAGCTCGTCAGGCTATGGCTACACCTTC.